A single sample is the source of the 29 T cell receptor beta chains below, sequenced in a study of response to subunit inactivated influenza vaccine. TCRdb processed the RT-PCR reads anew with MiXCR; each CDR3 protein has one entry. The top ten clones hold less than 15% of a sample with roughly 570,000 distinct CDR3 sequences, roughly 13% of them seen once. The material was PBMCs from blood, obtained roughly 45 days after vaccination. These receptors all stem from a man aged 45-65 years who received an inactivated influenza vaccine.

This clonotype was counted at least ten times. The chain employs TRBV20-1 and TRBJ2-3, with a possible D match to TRBD2 (5 bases). V lost 3 bases and J lost 5, with 12 bases in between. The CDR3 covers 13 residues. Germline V gene lookup returns CDR1 DFQATT and CDR2 SNEGSKA (reference sequence). CDR3 sequence: CSASIAGEDTQYF. The CDR3 DNA follows: TGCAGTGCTAGTATCGCGGGTGAAGATACGCAGTATTTT.

A few counts support this clonotype. The rearrangement joins TRBV4-1 to TRBJ2-5; 7 bases are shared with TRBD1. From germline, CDR1 is MGHRA and CDR2 YSYEKL. The V gene end was trimmed by 4 bases and the J gene end by 5 bases; junction bases not matched to a gene: 10. CDR3 length: 15 amino acids. The CDR3 nucleotides read TGCGCCAGCAGCCGAACGGAAGGGGGCACGGAGACCCAGTACTTC. The encoded protein is CASSRTEGGTETQYF.

This clonotype was counted a few times. The gene calls are TRBV5-1 and TRBJ2-1; maybe TRBD2 (5 bases). The length of the CDR3 is 14 residues. Germline lookup yields CDR1 SGHRS and CDR2 YFSETQ. Trimming removed 2 bases from V and 4 bases from J, with 10 bases in between. DNA of the CDR3: TGCGCCAGCAGCTTTGAGGGTATTTACAATGAGCAGTTCTTC. Translating gives CASSFEGIYNEQFF.

This clonotype was detected only a few times. V and J are TRBV10-3 and TRBJ2-5; D possibly corresponds to TRBD2 (5 bases). Per germline, CDR1 ENHRY and CDR2 SYGVKD. Trimming removed 0 bases at V and 5 bases at J, with 19 bases between. This CDR3 region has 17 residues. DNA of the CDR3: TGTGCCATCAGTGAGTCCCTATCTACCAGCGGTAAGGAGACCCAGTACTTC. Its translation is CAISESLSTSGKETQYF.

The table lists this clonotype with many counts. The V call is TRBV7-2, the J call TRBJ2-3; D is perhaps TRBD1 (6 bases). The CDR3 extends over 15 amino acids. V was cut by 4 bases and J by 1 base, with 12 bases left in between. Germline lookup yields CDR1 SGHTA and CDR2 FQGNSA. DNA for the CDR3: TGTGCCAGCAGCTCCCGACAGGCCGGCACAGATACGCAGTATTTT. Protein sequence: CASSSRQAGTDTQYF.

This clonotype was observed a few times. The V gene is TRBV6-5, the J gene TRBJ2-3, with D maybe TRBD2 (6 bases). This CDR3 has 19 amino acids. Germline V gene data show CDR1 as MNHEY and CDR2 as SVGAGI. V was clipped by 0 bases and J by 4 bases, with 23 bases between them. The CDR3, as DNA: TGTGCCAGCAGTTACTCCTGGTTGGGACGGGGGAGTCGCGCAGATACGCAGTATTTT. Translated: CASSYSWLGRGSRADTQYF.

This clonotype was recorded at least ten times. CDR3 nucleotide sequence: TGTGCCAGCAGTCCTCGATCCTACGAGCAGTACTTC. Translation: CASSPRSYEQYF. The J gene is TRBJ2-7, the V gene TRBV27; D ambiguous. CDR1 MNHEY and CDR2 SMNVEV come from the germline V gene (reference sequence). V gave up 5 bases and J gave up 1 base, with 6 bases separating them. This CDR3 region has 12 residues.

This clonotype was recorded a few times. Being one base from a much bigger clone, this may be a read error. The V and J genes are TRBV20-1 and TRBJ1-2, with D unresolved. Germline CDR1 and CDR2: DFQATT and SNEGSKA (reference sequence). The length of the CDR3 is 12 residues. Trimming took off 0 bases at V and 1 base at J, with 3 bases between the two ends. Written as DNA, the CDR3 is TGCAGTGCTAGAGACCATAACTATGGCTACACCTTC. Translation gives CSARDHNYGYTF.

The CDR3 DNA reads TGTGCCAGCAGTTTCCGACAGGGCCAGCTTTCTAACTATGGCTACACCTTC. Translation gives CASSFRQGQLSNYGYTF. The V call is TRBV6-5, the J call TRBJ1-2, with 7 bases fitting TRBD1. The germline V gene encodes CDR1 MNHEY and CDR2 SVGAGI. Germline trimming cut 4 bases from V and 0 bases from J; bases unmatched to any gene: 11. This CDR3 is built from 17 residues.

The V call is TRBV27, the J call TRBJ2-7; possibly TRBD2 for D (5 bases). The CDR3 extends over 13 amino acids. Germline V gene sequence: CDR1 MNHEY, CDR2 SMNVEV (reference sequence). Trimming cost V 2 bases and J 4 bases, with 9 bases left between them. CDR3 coding DNA: TGTGCCAGCAGTTTAAAGGGCGGGTACGAGCAGTACTTC. This codes for CASSLKGGYEQYF.

A word on this clonotype: The junction does not match germline at one end; this may be a read error. The chain uses TRBV13 and TRBJ1-4, with TRBD1 as a possible D gene (6 bases). Per the germline V gene, CDR1 is PRHDT and CDR2 is FYEKMQ (reference sequence). The CDR3 is 13 residues long. CDR3 nucleotide sequence: TGTGCCAGCAGCGTAGGGGGGGATCCGGCACTGTTTTTT. Protein sequence: CASSVGGDPALFF.

This clonotype has just a few counts. The V and J genes are TRBV20-1 and TRBJ2-3; the D gene could be TRBD1 or TRBD2 (7 bases each). The CDR3 runs to 17 residues. With 0 bases removed from V and 0 bases from J, the gap between germline ends came to 16 bases. CDR1 and CDR2 (germline): DFQATT, SNEGSKA (reference sequence). The CDR3 spells CSARDRGLAASTDTQYF. The CDR3 DNA follows: TGCAGTGCTAGAGATAGGGGGCTAGCGGCAAGCACAGATACGCAGTATTTT.

This clonotype was detected only a few times. The V call is TRBV11-2, the J call TRBJ2-1; 12 nucleotides align to TRBD1. The CDR3 length is 18 residues. V dropped 4 bases and J dropped 3; count of bases not matched to a gene: 10. In germline, CDR1 is SGHAT, CDR2 FQNNGV. CDR3 region: CASSYPTGTGGRYNEQFF. CDR3 in DNA: TGTGCCAGCAGCTACCCCACCGGGACAGGGGGCCGCTACAATGAGCAGTTCTTC.

The CDR3 bases are TGTGCCAGCAGCTTAGGTGAAGGGTCCTACGAGCAGTACTTC. The encoded protein is CASSLGEGSYEQYF. The chain employs TRBV7-2 and TRBJ2-7; D not resolved. Germline V gene sequence: CDR1 SGHTA, CDR2 FQGNSA. V lost 1 base and J lost 1, with 8 bases in between. This CDR3 has 14 amino acids.

This clonotype was observed a handful of times. The CDR3 is CASSLWSDRRYSNQPQHF. CDR3 in DNA: TGTGCCAGCAGTTTATGGTCAGACAGGCGGTACAGCAATCAGCCCCAGCATTTT. This chain joins TRBV28 and TRBJ1-5, with a tentative D call TRBD1 (6 bases). The CDR3 runs to 18 residues. From germline, CDR1 is MDHEN and CDR2 SYDVKM. Trimming stripped 0 bases from V and 1 base from J, with 16 bases between.

This clonotype was seen repeatedly, ten times or more. This chain links TRBV4-1 with TRBJ2-5; 8 nucleotides align to TRBD2. The CDR3 sequence is 16 residues long. J lost 5 bases, V lost 6 bases, and 14 bases had no gene match. Germline V gene sequence: CDR1 MGHRA, CDR2 YSYEKL. The chain's CDR3 is CASRGGRGGGRETQYF. The CDR3 bases are TGCGCCAGCAGGGGCGGTAGAGGCGGGGGGCGGGAGACCCAGTACTTC.

This clonotype was detected a few times. The genes are TRBV7-2 and TRBJ2-7; 13 bases line up with TRBD2. The germline gives CDR1 SGHTA, CDR2 FQGNSA. This CDR3 has 14 amino acids. Losses at the gene ends were 5 bases for V and 7 bases for J; bases not matched to a gene: 5. CDR3 in amino acids: CASSDMGLAGEQYF. The CDR3 nucleotides are TGTGCCAGCAGCGATATGGGACTAGCGGGAGAGCAGTACTTC.

This rearrangement joins TRBV20-1 to TRBJ2-7; D is uncertain. V was pared by 0 bases and J by 9 bases, with 15 bases between. Germline V gene data show CDR1 as DFQATT and CDR2 as SNEGSKA (reference sequence). CDR3 length: 13 residues. This chain's CDR3 is CSARDWHQRWQYF. In DNA form, the CDR3 reads TGCAGTGCTAGAGATTGGCACCAAAGGTGGCAGTACTTC.

The V and J genes are TRBV5-1 and TRBJ1-4, with D possibly matching TRBD1 (5 bases). CDR3 length: 15 residues. V lost 0 bases and J lost 7, with 13 bases in between. Germline V gene data show CDR1 as SGHRS and CDR2 as YFSETQ. This CDR3 reads CASSLAGTGSEKLFF. CDR3 nucleotides: TGCGCCAGCAGCTTGGCCGGGACTGGCTCTGAAAAACTGTTTTTT. Together with reference TRBV5-1 and TRBJ1-4, the CDR3 gives the full variable domain: KAGVTQTPRYLIKTRGQQVTLSCSPISGHRSVSWYQQTPGQGLQFLFEYFSETQRNKGNFPGRFSGRQFSNSRSEMNVSTLELGDSALYLCASSLAGTGSEKLFFGSGTQLSVL.

This clonotype was observed once. This clone may be a read error of a much larger clone one base away. The rearrangement uses TRBV10-3 and TRBJ2-5; 13 bases line up with TRBD2. Unmatched junction bases numbered 13, after V lost 10 bases and J lost 5 bases. The CDR3 spans 16 residues. Germline V lookup: CDR1 ENHRY, CDR2 SYGVKD. CDR3 loop: CATKGEGLAGLETQYF. CDR3 bases: TGTGCCACCAAGGGCGAGGGACTAGCGGGGTTGGAGACCCAGTACTTC.

This clonotype was seen more than once but under ten times. The rearrangement links TRBV5-7 to TRBJ1-1; no clear D. TRBV5-7 is an open reading frame, and its role is uncertain. The CDR3 runs to 14 residues. V lost 4 bases to trimming and J lost 2 bases, with 12 bases between them. The CDR3 loop is CASSHITVNTEAFF. In DNA, the CDR3 is TGTGCCAGCAGCCATATCACAGTTAACACTGAAGCTTTCTTT.

The chain has TRBV11-2 and TRBJ2-7, with D maybe TRBD2 (5 bases). From germline, CDR1 is SGHAT and CDR2 FQNNGV. CDR3 length equals 16 residues. V lost 1 base and J lost 3, with 16 bases in between. The chain's CDR3 is CASSLGLGSVSYEQYF. CDR3 sequence (DNA): TGTGCCAGCAGCTTAGGGTTGGGGAGTGTGAGCTACGAGCAGTACTTC.

This clonotype was found a few times. This rearrangement joins TRBV5-6 to TRBJ2-3; TRBD2 matches 11 bases. With V trimmed by 0 bases and J by 4 bases, 7 bases remained unmatched. This CDR3 has 17 residues. Germline V gives CDR1 SGHDT, CDR2 YYEEEE. The CDR3 loop is CASSLGMASGGSDTQYF. The CDR3 nucleotides are TGTGCCAGCAGCTTGGGGATGGCTAGCGGGGGGTCAGATACGCAGTATTTT.

This sequence joins TRBV12-3 or TRBV12-4 and TRBJ1-2; 8 bases fit TRBD1. V trimming: 3 bases; J trimming: 1 base; junction bases outside the gene matches: 4. This CDR3 has 15 residues. The CDR3 loop reads CASSFGDRINYGYTF. The CDR3 DNA reads as TGTGCCAGCAGTTTTGGGGACAGGATTAACTATGGCTACACCTTC.

This clonotype was detected only a few times. V and J are TRBV10-3 and TRBJ2-7, with 10 positions matching TRBD1. This CDR3 comprises 15 residues. Germline assignment: CDR1 ENHRY and CDR2 SYGVKD. Trimming at V came to 5 bases and at J to 4 bases, leaving 8 bases not matched to a gene. As DNA, the CDR3 is TGTGCCATCAGTCTACCGGGACAGGGGACTTACGAGCAGTACTTC. Encoded protein: CAISLPGQGTYEQYF.

There are a few counts of this clonotype. This sequence joins TRBV15 and TRBJ1-2, with 9 bases aligning to TRBD1. Germline V gene lookup returns CDR1 LNHNV and CDR2 YYDKDF (reference sequence). Trimming removed 8 bases from V and 4 bases from J; junction bases left unmatched: 8. The CDR3 loop spans 14 amino acids. CDR3 sequence reads: CATSRTGVGYGYTF. The CDR3 nucleotides read TGTGCCACCTCCCGGACAGGGGTCGGCTATGGCTACACCTTC.

Only a few counts were recorded for this clonotype. The V call is TRBV5-1, the J call TRBJ2-3, with 8 bases fitting TRBD1. The germline gives CDR1 SGHRS, CDR2 YFSETQ. CDR3 size: 14 residues. With V trimmed by 4 bases and J by 5 bases, 6 bases remained unmatched. This CDR3 is CASSDGQGGDTQYF. In DNA form, the CDR3 reads TGCGCCAGCAGCGATGGACAGGGTGGAGATACGCAGTATTTT.

This chain joins TRBV6-1 and TRBJ2-7; TRBD2 matches 7 bases. The CDR3 totals 14 residues. V lost 5 bases to trimming and J lost 6 bases; unmatched junction nucleotides: 10. From germline, CDR1 is MNHNS and CDR2 SASEGT. The CDR3 reads CASSRLASAGEQYF. The CDR3 bases are TGTGCCAGCAGTAGACTAGCTTCTGCGGGCGAGCAGTACTTC.

This clonotype was found a few times. The chain links TRBV5-1 to TRBJ2-7; 10 nucleotides line up with TRBD2. CDR3 length: 18 residues. Germline-derived CDR1 and CDR2 are SGHRS and YFSETQ. V gave up 3 bases and J gave up 2 bases; unmatched junction bases: 14. CDR3 residues: CASSSRGAGGPQTYEQYF. In DNA, the CDR3 is TGCGCCAGCAGCTCCAGGGGAGCGGGGGGGCCCCAAACCTACGAGCAGTACTTC.